A selection of T cell receptor beta chains follows, all from one sample in a study of CD8 T cells in ankylosing spondylitis. MiXCR, run by TCRdb on the 5' RACE reads, gives a single entry per CDR3 protein. The table has some 340,000 distinct CDR3 sequences, 14% to 15% seen once. What was sequenced was blood, either unsorted or a sorted T cell fraction (not recorded which). The receptors come from a male donor with ankylosing spondylitis or in good health (not recorded which). The CDR3 runs from the conserved cysteine through the conserved F or W. The order of the fields is V gene, J gene, CDR3 protein.

>TRBV20-1|TRBJ1-5
CSASPRTVDQPQHF
>TRBV2|TRBJ1-4
CASSEDRGFGEKLFF
>TRBV5-1|TRBJ2-1
CASSLAASQDEQFF
>TRBV9|TRBJ2-7
CASTPNSGAYEQYF
>TRBV12-3/TRBV12-4|TRBJ2-3
CASRPGGADGDTQYF
>TRBV5-1|TRBJ2-3
CASSLEGADTQYF
>TRBV11-2|TRBJ2-3
CASSPLDGRGDTQYF
>TRBV3-1|TRBJ2-5
CASSRPIVRTQYF
>TRBV29-1|TRBJ2-1
CSVEEYSEQFF
>TRBV20-1|TRBJ1-1
CSARQGKGEAFF
>TRBV4-1|TRBJ2-5
CASSQGLAGDLQETQYF
>TRBV7-8|TRBJ2-1
CATASTSYNEQFF
>TRBV15|TRBJ1-1
CATSRKDRQTEAFF
>TRBV2|TRBJ2-5
CASARRTETQYF
>TRBV11-2|TRBJ2-5
CASSRGGTGETQYF
>TRBV2|TRBJ2-1
CASSRTGPYNEQFF
>TRBV9|TRBJ1-1
CASSGTGEAFF
>TRBV7-9|TRBJ1-2
CASSLDVGTVNGYTF
>TRBV29-1|TRBJ2-7
CSVQRRQGSYEQYF
>TRBV11-2|TRBJ2-3
CASSSGLPTDTQYF
>TRBV2|TRBJ1-6
CASSAKSSYNSPLHF
>TRBV12-3/TRBV12-4|TRBJ1-1
CASTKTPIMEAFF
>TRBV29-1|TRBJ2-2
CSGRQGTGELFF
>TRBV5-1|TRBJ2-3
CASSLMGGTDTQYF
>TRBV27|TRBJ2-1
CASSLKLSYNEQFF
>TRBV27|TRBJ1-2
CAARGRDYGYTF
>TRBV5-1|TRBJ2-7
CASSLAPGYEQYF
>TRBV20-1|TRBJ1-2
CSAGAGINYGYTF
>TRBV6-1|TRBJ2-3
CASSPQTDYTDTQYF
>TRBV6-5|TRBJ2-3
CASSYSRDRGDTQYF
>TRBV11-2|TRBJ1-4
CASSLGPGSKFF
>TRBV11-2|TRBJ2-7
CASSLEQGATYEQYF
>TRBV4-2|TRBJ1-4
CASSQPDRRVEKLFF
>TRBV6-1|TRBJ2-3
CASTPRGRYGTDTQYF
>TRBV5-1|TRBJ2-5
CASSLGSGQETQYF
>TRBV14|TRBJ2-1
CASSPRSPSNEQFF
>TRBV12-3/TRBV12-4|TRBJ2-1
CASSLRTSGNNEQFF
>TRBV18|TRBJ2-7
CASSPVGEGSYEQYF
>TRBV6-1|TRBJ2-2
CASSPGTGGANTGELFF
>TRBV4-1|TRBJ2-7
CASSTTPAGVYEQYF
>TRBV6-6|TRBJ2-5
CASSYTTQETQYF
>TRBV30|TRBJ2-3
CAWRLAGTLYTQYF
>TRBV19|TRBJ1-1
CASSAGTGGSTEAFF